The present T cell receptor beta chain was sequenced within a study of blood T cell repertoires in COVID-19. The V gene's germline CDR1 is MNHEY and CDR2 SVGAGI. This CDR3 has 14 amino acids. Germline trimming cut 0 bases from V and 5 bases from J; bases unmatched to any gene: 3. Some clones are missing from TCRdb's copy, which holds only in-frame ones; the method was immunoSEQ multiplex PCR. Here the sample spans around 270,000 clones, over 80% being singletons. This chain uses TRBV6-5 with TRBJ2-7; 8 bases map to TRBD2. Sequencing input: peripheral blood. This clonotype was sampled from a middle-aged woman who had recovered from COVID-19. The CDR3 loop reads CASSYSAGGDEQYF. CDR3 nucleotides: TGTGCCAGCAGTTACTCGGCGGGGGGAGACGAGCAGTACTTC.